This TCR beta chain was sequenced in a study of control samples from healthy donors and cancer patients. V gave up 2 bases and J gave up 2 bases; unmatched junction bases: 6. The germline gives CDR1 SGHRS, CDR2 YFSETQ. The CDR3 spans 15 residues. The assay was immunoSEQ multiplex PCR, and TCRdb's table has in-frame clones only and misses some. In the table there are about 270,000 clones, approximately 80% of which are singletons. The sample consisted of PBMCs. This chain uses TRBV5-1 with TRBJ2-7, with 8 bases lining up with TRBD1. The sequence was obtained from a woman in her sixties with lung cancer. This CDR3 is CASSFRTGIAYEQYF. The CDR3 region has the DNA TGCGCCAGCAGCTTTAGGACAGGGATCGCCTACGAGCAGTACTTC.